This TCR beta chain was captured by sequencing in a study of blood T cell repertoires in COVID-19. TCRdb's copy holds only in-frame clones and misses some; the assay was immunoSEQ multiplex PCR. The sample contains under 200,000 clones, around 80% of which appear only once. The CDR3 is 16 amino acids. Germline values: CDR1 LGHDT, CDR2 YNNKEL (reference sequence). V lost 5 bases to trimming and J lost 7 bases; unmatched junction nucleotides: 17. This clone has just a few counts. Across roughly 25 US areas, participants ranged in age from about 18 to 90 years. This chain joins TRBV3-1 (or the pseudogene TRBV3-2) and TRBJ2-7; 7 nucleotides align to TRBD2. Input material: PBMCs or T cells enriched from blood (not recorded which). The source is a woman between 50 and 59 years old in a cohort exposed to, infected with or recovered from COVID-19 (not recorded which). The CDR3 here is CASSFFGTTSTREQYF. CDR3 DNA: TGTGCCAGCAGCTTCTTCGGGACTACCTCGACGAGGGAGCAGTACTTC.